This T cell receptor (beta chain) was recorded in a study of T cells after yellow fever vaccination. Trimming at V came to 5 bases and at J to 3 bases, leaving 19 bases not matched to a gene. The CDR3 totals 21 residues. Germline loops: CDR1 LNHDA, CDR2 SQIVND (reference sequence). The 5'RACE template-switching step produced TCR cDNA and added a universal primer site and UMIs. MiXCR, applied by TCRdb to the 5' RACE reads, yields one record per CDR3 protein. This table holds about 630,000 distinct CDR3 sequences, 9% to 15% found once. This chain links TRBV19 with TRBJ2-7, with TRBD2 identical over 16 bases. The receptor was derived from a man aged 25-40 years who received the YFV17D yellow fever vaccine. The sequencing here drew on PBMCs, taken on the day of the yellow fever booster vaccination. The CDR3 nucleotides are TGTGCCAGTAGTCCAGGGACTAGCGGGAGGGCCGGTGGATGGGCTTTCTACGAGCAGTACTTC. This encodes CASSPGTSGRAGGWAFYEQYF. The full variable domain, rest sourced from reference TRBV19 and TRBJ2-7, is DGGITQSPKYLFRKEGQNVTLSCEQNLNHDAMYWYRQDPGQGLRLIYYSQIVNDFQKGDIAEGYSVSREKKESFPLTVTSAQKNPTAFYLCASSPGTSGRAGGWAFYEQYFGPGTRLTVT.